The rows below give T cell receptor beta chains drawn from one sample of a study of OX40 agonist ivuxolimab in advanced cancers. The repertoire was sequenced with immunoSEQ multiplex PCR; TCRdb's copy has only in-frame clones and lacks some. Here the sample spans under 70,000 clones, 75% to 90% being singletons. Sequencing used CD4+ or CD8+ T cells sorted from blood, obtained in a trial of the OX40 agonist ivuxolimab. These receptors came from an adult with an advanced solid tumor such as melanoma, head and neck, liver or kidney cancer. The CDR3 runs from the conserved cysteine through the conserved F or W. Each record gives: V gene, J gene, D gene, clone size, CDR3 protein, CDR3 DNA. A D gene is named only where the DNA matches it firmly. Clone size is given for some rows only: seen once, a few or many times, or a class if the clone is expanded.

TRBV2	TRBJ2-7	.	once	CASRSSGTVFRQYF	TGTGCCAGCAGGAGCAGCGGAACCGTCTTTAGGCAGTACTTC
TRBV6-5	TRBJ2-1	.	.	CASSVQGGYNEQFF	TGTGCCAGCAGTGTTCAGGGGGGGTACAATGAGCAGTTCTTC
TRBV5-1	TRBJ2-2	.	.	CASSLRGAAGELFF	TGCGCCAGCAGCTTGAGGGGAGCCGCCGGGGAGCTGTTTTTT
TRBV6-5	TRBJ2-5	.	.	CASSYFGPETQYF	TGTGCCAGCAGTTATTTTGGGCCGGAGACCCAGTACTTC
TRBV7-9	TRBJ1-1	.	.	CASSLGRGGTEAFF	TGTGCCAGCAGCTTAGGGCGGGGTGGGACTGAAGCTTTCTTT
TRBV19	TRBJ1-5	TRBD1	.	CASRRDSYSNQPQHF	TGTGCCAGTAGACGGGACAGCTATAGCAATCAGCCCCAGCATTTT
TRBV5-6	TRBJ2-6	.	.	CASSSRPGGANVLTF	TGTGCCAGCAGCTCCCGGCCGGGGGGGGCCAACGTCCTGACTTTC
TRBV30	TRBJ2-7	.	.	CAWSGGRSSREQYF	TGTGCCTGGAGCGGGGGCCGATCATCGCGGGAGCAGTACTTC
TRBV29-1	TRBJ2-3	.	.	CSVTEGSDTQYF	TGCAGCGTTACGGAGGGAAGTGATACGCAGTATTTT
TRBV18	TRBJ1-1	.	.	CASSLGGRVGNTEAFF	TGTGCCAGCTCACTAGGCGGGAGAGTGGGGAACACTGAAGCTTTCTTT
TRBV7-6	TRBJ2-7	TRBD2	.	CASSNLAGGEQYF	TGTGCCAGCAGCAACCTAGCGGGAGGCGAGCAGTACTTC
TRBV6-1	TRBJ2-7	TRBD2	.	CASRSSGRVAYEQYF	TGTGCCAGCAGGAGTAGCGGGAGGGTTGCCTACGAGCAGTACTTC
TRBV18	TRBJ1-1	TRBD1	.	CASSPPGQGMDTEAFF	TGTGCCAGCTCACCACCGGGACAGGGGATGGACACTGAAGCTTTCTTT
TRBV19	TRBJ2-7	TRBD2	.	CASSRASGNYEQYF	TGTGCCAGTAGTAGGGCTAGCGGGAATTACGAGCAGTACTTC
TRBV30	TRBJ1-3	.	.	CAWSKGDSGNTIYF	TGTGCCTGGAGTAAAGGGGACTCTGGAAACACCATATATTTT
TRBV7-6	TRBJ1-6	.	.	CASSLTGSSYNSPLHF	TGTGCCAGCAGCTTAACAGGCAGCTCCTATAATTCACCCCTCCACTTT
TRBV18	TRBJ2-7	TRBD2	.	CASSPTSGSREQYF	TGTGCCAGCTCACCTACTAGCGGGAGTCGCGAGCAGTACTTC
TRBV25-1	TRBJ2-1	.	.	CASSDMGGRDEQFF	TGTGCCAGCAGTGATATGGGGGGTCGGGATGAGCAGTTCTTC
TRBV9	TRBJ2-2	TRBD1	once	CASRGQGNTGELFF	TGTGCCAGCAGAGGACAGGGAAACACCGGGGAGCTGTTTTTT
TRBV18	TRBJ1-2	TRBD1	.	CASSPSSRTGGNINYGYTF	TGTGCCAGCTCACCCTCCTCCAGGACAGGCGGGAACATTAACTATGGCTACACCTTC
TRBV18	TRBJ1-1	TRBD1	.	CASSLNGQGQNTEAFF	TGTGCCAGCTCACTGAATGGACAGGGGCAGAACACTGAAGCTTTCTTT
TRBV7-2	TRBJ2-5	TRBD1	.	CASRLRQGVSQETQYF	TGTGCCAGCAGATTAAGACAGGGGGTGTCCCAAGAGACCCAGTACTTC
TRBV2	TRBJ2-2	TRBD1	few	CASSLGQGLDGELFF	TGTGCCAGCAGCCTAGGACAGGGCTTGGACGGGGAGCTGTTTTTT
TRBV18	TRBJ2-5	.	.	CASSPPGERETQYF	TGTGCCAGCTCACCACCGGGTGAACGGGAGACCCAGTACTTC
TRBV28	TRBJ1-1	.	medium-sized	CATQNQMNTEAFF	TGTGCCACCCAGAACCAAATGAACACTGAAGCTTTCTTT
TRBV11-3	TRBJ2-1	TRBD2	.	CASSPGGAGPSSYNEQFF	TGTGCCAGCAGCCCCGGGGGGGCAGGACCAAGCTCCTACAATGAGCAGTTCTTC
TRBV15	TRBJ1-6	.	.	CATSRELARSPLHF	TGTGCCACCAGCAGAGAGCTGGCGCGATCACCCCTCCACTTT
TRBV7-3	TRBJ1-1	.	.	CASSKGRGNTEAFF	TGTGCCAGCAGCAAGGGACGGGGGAACACTGAAGCTTTCTTT
TRBV13	TRBJ1-5	.	.	CASSSKGGYQPQHF	TGTGCCAGCAGCTCCAAGGGAGGATATCAGCCCCAGCATTTT
TRBV7-8	TRBJ1-1	TRBD1	.	CASSPLDRAAFF	TGTGCCAGCAGCCCGCTGGACAGGGCAGCTTTCTTT
TRBV7-5	TRBJ1-1	.	.	CVRSLAPGPNTEAFF	TGTGTCAGAAGCTTAGCTCCAGGGCCTAACACTGAAGCTTTCTTT